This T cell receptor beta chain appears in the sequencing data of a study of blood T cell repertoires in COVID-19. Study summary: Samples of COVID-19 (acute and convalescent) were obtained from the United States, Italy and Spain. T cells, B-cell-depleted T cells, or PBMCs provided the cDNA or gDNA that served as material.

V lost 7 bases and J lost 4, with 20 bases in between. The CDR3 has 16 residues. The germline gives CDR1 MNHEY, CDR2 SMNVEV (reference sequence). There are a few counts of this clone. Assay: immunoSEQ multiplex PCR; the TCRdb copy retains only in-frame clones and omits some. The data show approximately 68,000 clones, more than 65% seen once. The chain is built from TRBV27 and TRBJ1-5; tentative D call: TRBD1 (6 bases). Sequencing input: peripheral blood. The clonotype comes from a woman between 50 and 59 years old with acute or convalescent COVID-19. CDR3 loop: CASTPIGGQSNQPQHF. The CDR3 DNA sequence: TGTGCCAGCACTCCCATCGGGGGGCAGTCGAATCAGCCCCAGCATTTT.